Following are 3 T cell receptor beta chains from one sample sequenced in a study of early T cells in non-severe SARS-CoV-2 infection. TCRdb re-called the 5' RACE reads through MiXCR, storing one row per CDR3 protein. The sample records 70,000 to 90,000 distinct CDR3 sequences, about 11% being singletons. Sequencing used whole blood. All receptors derive from an adult who was a healthcare worker with PCR-confirmed SARS-CoV-2 infection or an uninfected control (not recorded which).

This rearrangement joins TRBV20-1 to TRBJ2-7, with 8 bases lining up with TRBD2. CDR1 and CDR2 from the germline V gene are DFQATT and SNEGSKA (reference sequence). The V and J ends lost 0 bases and 3 bases, in that order; junction bases with no gene match: 4. The CDR3 sequence is 14 residues long. CDR3 sequence (DNA): TGCAGTGCTAGAGAGGGAGCGGGGGTCTACGAGCAGTACTTC. Amino acid sequence: CSAREGAGVYEQYF.

This clonotype was seen at least ten times. The chain's CDR3 is CASSQDGTDYNEQFF. The DNA for the CDR3 is TGCGCCAGCAGCCAAGACGGGACAGATTACAATGAGCAGTTCTTC. This chain uses TRBV4-3 with TRBJ2-1; 7 nucleotides line up with TRBD1. Germline V gene data show CDR1 as LGHNA and CDR2 as YSLEER. The CDR3 loop spans 15 amino acids. The ends lost 0 bases at V and 4 bases at J; junction bases unmatched: 3.

This clonotype occurred many times. The V and J genes are TRBV12-3 or TRBV12-4 and TRBJ1-1; D is unresolved. CDR3 length: 13 amino acids. The ends were cut back, 5 bases at V and 5 bases at J, with 12 bases in the middle. The CDR3 here is CASSPTPGTEAFF. In nucleotides, the CDR3 is TGTGCCAGCAGTCCTACCCCCGGGACTGAAGCTTTCTTT.